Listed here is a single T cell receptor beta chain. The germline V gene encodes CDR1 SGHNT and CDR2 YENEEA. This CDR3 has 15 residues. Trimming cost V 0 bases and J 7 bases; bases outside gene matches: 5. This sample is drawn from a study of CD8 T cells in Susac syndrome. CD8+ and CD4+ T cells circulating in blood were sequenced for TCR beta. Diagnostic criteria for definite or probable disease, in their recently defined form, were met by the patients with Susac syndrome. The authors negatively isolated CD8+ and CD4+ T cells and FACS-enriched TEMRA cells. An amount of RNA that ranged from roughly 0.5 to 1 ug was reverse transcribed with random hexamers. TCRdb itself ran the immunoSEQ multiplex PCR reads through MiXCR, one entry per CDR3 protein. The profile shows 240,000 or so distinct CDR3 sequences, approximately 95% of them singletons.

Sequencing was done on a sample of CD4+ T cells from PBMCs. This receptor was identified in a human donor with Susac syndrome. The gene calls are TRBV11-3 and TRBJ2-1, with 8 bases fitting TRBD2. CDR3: CASSLDLAGGNEQFF. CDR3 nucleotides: TGTGCCAGCAGCTTAGATCTCGCGGGAGGTAATGAGCAGTTCTTC.